A single sample is the source of the 29 T cell receptor beta chains below, sequenced in a study of OX40 agonist ivuxolimab in advanced cancers. The method was immunoSEQ multiplex PCR; TCRdb's version includes in-frame clones alone and lacks a portion of them. This sample has about 63,000 clones, with 80% to 90% found just once. The material sequenced was CD4+ or CD8+ T cells sorted from blood, taken in a trial of the OX40 agonist ivuxolimab. The receptors here all came from an adult with an advanced solid tumor such as melanoma, head and neck, liver or kidney cancer.

The chain uses TRBV7-8 and TRBJ2-7; perhaps TRBD2 as D (7 bases). Germline CDR1 SGHVS, CDR2 FQNEAQ. This CDR3 has 14 residues. V dropped 4 bases and J dropped 5 bases, with 15 bases sitting between them. The CDR3 DNA is TGTGCCAGCAGCTCTGGAACAGGGACTAACGAGCAGTACTTC. It is translated as CASSSGTGTNEQYF.

The table lists this clone with a few counts. The CDR3 coding sequence is TGTGCCAGCAGTGAAATCTGGACAGGGGACTACGAGCAGTACTTC. This codes for CASSEIWTGDYEQYF. The gene calls are TRBV6-1 and TRBJ2-7, with 9 bases identical to TRBD1. V shed 2 bases and J 3 bases; nucleotides not matched to a gene: 5. Germline values: CDR1 MNHNS, CDR2 SASEGT. The CDR3 is made up of 15 amino acids.

The chain has TRBV6-5 and TRBJ1-4, with 10 nucleotides matching TRBD1. J lost 8 bases, V lost 5 bases, and 5 bases had no gene match. This CDR3 is built from 14 residues. Germline CDR1 is MNHEY and CDR2 is SVGAGI. CDR3 protein: CASSDWTGGEKLFF. CDR3 bases: TGTGCCAGCAGTGACTGGACAGGGGGGGAAAAACTGTTTTTT.

This chain connects TRBV7-2 to TRBJ2-5; the D gene is possibly TRBD1 (5 bases). The CDR3 has 14 amino acids. Germline V gene lookup returns CDR1 SGHTA and CDR2 FQGNSA. Trimming left V 5 bases short and J 3 bases short, with 13 bases between. The CDR3 sequence: CASSQRTTEETQYF. Here the CDR3 DNA reads TGTGCCAGCAGCCAACGGACAACAGAAGAGACCCAGTACTTC.

The chain recombines TRBV4-1 with TRBJ2-7, with unresolved D. V dropped 6 bases and J dropped 4 bases, with 10 bases sitting between them. Germline values: CDR1 MGHRA, CDR2 YSYEKL. This CDR3 is built from 12 residues. This CDR3 reads CASSPNSYEQYF. Here the CDR3 DNA reads TGCGCCAGCAGTCCCAACTCTTACGAGCAGTACTTC.

The chain joins TRBV7-3 to TRBJ1-2; tentative D call: TRBD1 (6 bases). Trimming stripped 1 base from V and 3 bases from J, with 21 bases between. This CDR3 region has 18 residues. CDR1 and CDR2 (germline): SGHTA, FQGTGA. The CDR3 here is CASSLIHRSTGSDYGYTF. CDR3 DNA: TGTGCCAGCAGCTTAATACATAGGAGTACAGGGAGCGACTATGGCTACACCTTC.

The chain couples TRBV6-5 to TRBJ1-5, with TRBD1 as a possible D gene (6 bases). The CDR3 is 15 residues long. Germline values: CDR1 MNHEY, CDR2 SVGAGI. Between the trimmed V and J ends, which lost 5 bases and 2 bases, there was a span of 13 bases. The CDR3 region has the DNA TGTGCCAGCAGTACGCAGGGGTTGGGCAATCAGCCCCAGCATTTT. It is translated as CASSTQGLGNQPQHF.

The V call is TRBV5-1, the J call TRBJ2-1; no firm D call. The CDR3 has 12 residues. The V end lost 5 bases, the J end lost 5 bases, and 8 bases lay between the germline ends. Germline V gene lookup returns CDR1 SGHRS and CDR2 YFSETQ. The chain's CDR3 is CASRFDHNEQFF. As DNA, the CDR3 is TGCGCCAGCAGGTTCGACCACAATGAGCAGTTCTTC. The whole variable domain, remainder taken from reference TRBV5-1 and TRBJ2-1, is KAGVTQTPRYLIKTRGQQVTLSCSPISGHRSVSWYQQTPGQGLQFLFEYFSETQRNKGNFPGRFSGRQFSNSRSEMNVSTLELGDSALYLCASRFDHNEQFFGPGTRLTVL.

A few counts support this clone. The rearrangement uses TRBV29-1 and TRBJ2-2, with 7 nucleotides matching TRBD1. The germline V gene has CDR1 SQVTM and CDR2 ANQGSEA. With 7 bases clipped from V and 2 bases from J, the junction kept 10 bases outside the gene matches. The CDR3 runs to 15 residues. The chain's CDR3 is CSAFRWTGNTGELFF. In nucleotides, the CDR3 is TGCAGCGCCTTTCGTTGGACAGGAAACACCGGGGAGCTGTTTTTT.

This clone was seen only a few times. The V call is TRBV28, the J call TRBJ1-5, with D perhaps TRBD1 (5 bases). Between the trimmed V and J ends, which lost 6 bases and 0 bases, there was a span of 12 bases. The CDR3 totals 15 residues. Germline CDR1 is MDHEN and CDR2 is SYDVKM. Written as DNA, the CDR3 is TGTGCCAGCAGATCCGGGACTGATAGCAATCAGCCCCAGCATTTT. Translating it yields CASRSGTDSNQPQHF.

The DNA for the CDR3 is TGTGCCAGCAAAACCCCGGGCCATGAGCAGTTCTTC. It codes for CASKTPGHEQFF. The genes are TRBV28 and TRBJ2-1; no definite D call. Germline values: CDR1 MDHEN, CDR2 SYDVKM. The length of the CDR3 is 12 residues. V was clipped by 7 bases and J by 8 bases, with 12 bases between them.

This chain connects TRBV2 to TRBJ2-5, with 8 bases fitting TRBD2. The CDR3 loop spans 15 amino acids. V lost 1 base and J lost 1; bases outside the gene matches: 2. Germline CDR1 is SNHLY and CDR2 is FYNNEI. CDR3 amino acids: CASSEGSGGQETQYF. The CDR3 DNA follows: TGTGCCAGCAGTGAAGGGAGCGGGGGCCAAGAGACCCAGTACTTC.

This clone was picked up a small number of times. V usage is TRBV30 and J usage is TRBJ1-1; no clear D. CDR3 length: 13 amino acids. The V and J ends lost 2 bases and 6 bases respectively, with 13 bases between them. Germline values: CDR1 GTSNPN, CDR2 SVGIG (reference sequence). The CDR3 sequence is CAWSFDSIAEAFF. DNA of the CDR3: TGTGCCTGGAGTTTTGACTCTATCGCTGAAGCTTTCTTT. The complete variable domain, with remaining parts taken from reference TRBV30 and TRBJ1-1, reads SQTIHQWPATLVQPVGSPLSLECTVEGTSNPNLYWYRQAAGRGLQLLFYSVGIGQISSEVPQNLSASRPQDRQFILSSKKLLLSDSGFYLCAWSFDSIAEAFFGQGTRLTVV.

The chain is built from TRBV6-1 and TRBJ2-5; TRBD2 matches 12 bases. CDR3 length: 15 amino acids. Germline-derived CDR1 and CDR2 are MNHNS and SASEGT. The trim removed 7 bases at V and 2 bases at J, leaving 5 bases unmatched. The CDR3 DNA follows: TGTGCCAGCAACACCGGGACTAGCGGGCAAGAGACCCAGTACTTC. It translates to CASNTGTSGQETQYF.

The chain carries TRBV7-2 and TRBJ1-5; the D gene is possibly TRBD1 (5 bases). The CDR3 length is 15 residues. Deletions cut 5 bases from V and 3 bases from J, with 14 bases between. Germline V gene sequence: CDR1 SGHTA, CDR2 FQGNSA. The CDR3 reads CASSGSPGINQPQHF. Written as DNA, the CDR3 is TGTGCCAGCAGCGGGAGCCCAGGGATCAATCAGCCCCAGCATTTT.

V and J are TRBV11-2 and TRBJ2-5; 8 bases map to TRBD1. V shed 4 bases, J shed 4 bases, and the junction held 11 bases outside the gene matches. Germline V lookup: CDR1 SGHAT, CDR2 FQNNGV. This CDR3 has 16 residues. The chain's CDR3 is CASSWWGGQGGETQYF. The CDR3 coding sequence is TGTGCCAGCAGCTGGTGGGGCGGACAGGGAGGAGAGACCCAGTACTTC.

This clone was counted once. The V gene is TRBV9, the J gene TRBJ2-1; TRBD2 matches 8 bases. V lost 0 bases and J lost 9; bases outside the gene matches: 11. The CDR3 loop spans 16 amino acids. Germline CDR1 and CDR2: SGDLS and YYNGEE. The CDR3 nucleotides are TGTGCCAGCAGCGTAGCCTTAGATAGCGGGACCGTTGAGCAGTTCTTC. This translates into CASSVALDSGTVEQFF.

V gene TRBV5-1 combines with J gene TRBJ2-3; D gene ambiguous. Looked up from germline, CDR1 is SGHRS and CDR2 is YFSETQ. Trimming cost V 3 bases and J 1 base, with 12 bases left between them. The CDR3 has 15 residues. The CDR3: CASSSDLAGTDTQYF. The CDR3 DNA follows: TGCGCCAGCAGCTCCGACCTGGCGGGCACAGATACGCAGTATTTT.

The chain has TRBV13 and TRBJ2-5, with 7 bases that match TRBD1. Germline CDR1 is PRHDT and CDR2 is FYEKMQ (reference sequence). V shed 5 bases and J 3 bases; nucleotides not matched to a gene: 6. The CDR3 contains 14 residues. The CDR3 nucleotides are TGTGCCAGCAGCGACAGGGTGGTGGAAGAGACCCAGTACTTC. It specifies CASSDRVVEETQYF. Combining the CDR3 with reference TRBV13 and TRBJ2-5 gives the whole variable domain AAGVIQSPRHLIKEKRETATLKCYPIPRHDTVYWYQQGPGQDPQFLISFYEKMQSDKGSIPDRFSAQQFSDYHSELNMSSLELGDSALYFCASSDRVVEETQYFGPGTRLLVL.

The rearrangement links TRBV9 to TRBJ2-5; D perhaps matches TRBD2 (6 bases). Trimming left V 0 bases short and J 4 bases short, with 10 bases between. The germline CDR1 and CDR2 sequences are SGDLS and YYNGEE. This CDR3 is 14 amino acids long. CDR3 amino acids: CASSVDGGRETQYF. CDR3 nucleotide sequence: TGTGCCAGCAGCGTAGACGGGGGACGAGAGACCCAGTACTTC.

This clone was seen a handful of times. The chain is built from TRBV6-6 and TRBJ1-5; TRBD1 aligns across 10 bases. With V trimmed by 7 bases and J by 7 bases, 7 bases remained unmatched. Germline CDR1 MNHNY, CDR2 SVGAGI (reference sequence). CDR3 length: 14 amino acids. DNA for the CDR3: TGTGCCAGCAAACTCGGGACAGGGGTGCAGCCCCAGCATTTT. Translation gives CASKLGTGVQPQHF.

This chain connects TRBV27 to TRBJ2-5; D call uncertain. The CDR3 runs 15 residues. V lost 6 bases and J lost 1, with 15 bases in between. In germline, CDR1 is MNHEY, CDR2 SMNVEV (reference sequence). The CDR3 here is CASSPLLRGQETQYF. CDR3 sequence (DNA): TGTGCCAGCAGCCCGTTACTCAGAGGCCAAGAGACCCAGTACTTC.

This clone has more than one count but fewer than ten. The chain combines TRBV6-6 with TRBJ2-1, with no clear D. The CDR3 runs 13 residues. V was cut by 2 bases and J by 7 bases, with 9 bases left in between. The germline CDR1 and CDR2 sequences are MNHNY and SVGAGI (reference sequence). CDR3 DNA: TGTGCCAGCAGTTACGACCGAGAAAATGAGCAGTTCTTC. The encoded protein is CASSYDRENEQFF.

The genes are TRBV5-1 and TRBJ2-1, with D maybe TRBD1 (6 bases). From germline, CDR1 is SGHRS and CDR2 YFSETQ. The CDR3 runs to 15 residues. The germline V and J ends were trimmed by 3 bases and 1 base, with 11 bases remaining between them. The CDR3 nucleotides read TGCGCCAGCAGCTACCGGGACAAGTCCTACAATGAGCAGTTCTTC. Protein sequence: CASSYRDKSYNEQFF.

The rearrangement uses TRBV10-2 and TRBJ2-1, with TRBD1 matching 7 bases. Germline loops: CDR1 WSHSY, CDR2 SAAADI. This CDR3 contains 15 residues. The junction had 2 bases not matched to a gene; V was cut back by 0 bases and J by 3 bases. In nucleotides, the CDR3 is TGCGCCAGCAGTGAGTCACAGGGGCTCTACAATGAGCAGTTCTTC. This encodes CASSESQGLYNEQFF.

CDR3 bases: TGCGCCAGCAGTGGAGCGGGAGTTGACACCGGGGAGCTGTTTTTT. This gives the protein CASSGAGVDTGELFF. The chain carries TRBV10-1 and TRBJ2-2; 8 nucleotides agree with TRBD2. In germline, CDR1 is WNHNN, CDR2 SYGVQD (reference sequence). Germline trimming cut 4 bases from V and 3 bases from J; bases unmatched to any gene: 4. CDR3 length equals 15 residues.

The table lists this clone with a few counts. V is TRBV10-3 and J is TRBJ2-1, with 7 bases lining up with TRBD1. Germline V gene lookup returns CDR1 ENHRY and CDR2 SYGVKD. The J segment lost 0 bases and the V segment lost 10 bases, leaving 3 bases of the junction unmatched. The CDR3 contains 13 residues. CDR3 sequence (DNA): TGTGCCACGACAGGGAGCTCCTACAATGAGCAGTTCTTC. This translates into CATTGSSYNEQFF.

V is TRBV28 and J is TRBJ2-7; no definite D call. The V gene's germline CDR1 is MDHEN and CDR2 SYDVKM. There are 17 residues in the CDR3. The V and J ends lost 3 bases and 3 bases respectively, with 21 bases between them. This CDR3 is CASSFPSRAFENYEQYF. CDR3 bases: TGTGCCAGCAGTTTTCCGTCTAGGGCATTCGAGAACTACGAGCAGTACTTC.

This clone was counted a single time. CDR3 sequence: CASRTSGRPISYEQYF. The CDR3 nucleotides are TGTGCCAGCAGGACTAGCGGGAGGCCAATCTCCTACGAGCAGTACTTC. The chain links TRBV5-6 to TRBJ2-7, with 13 positions matching TRBD2. V shed 5 bases, J shed 0 bases, and the junction held 5 bases outside the gene matches. Germline V lookup: CDR1 SGHDT, CDR2 YYEEEE. The CDR3 is 16 amino acids.